This TCR beta chain appears in the sequencing data of a study of cytomegalovirus exposure and HLA in healthy donors. General observations from the study: Later analysis identified several of the most significant clusters that appeared linked to common viral pathogens.

J was trimmed by 4 bases and V by 1 base; bases with no gene match: 9. The CDR3 contains 16 residues. With 60 Vbeta and 13 Jbeta primers, the PCR was carried out. The assay was immunoSEQ multiplex PCR, and TCRdb's table has in-frame clones only and misses some. The table records under 200,000 clones, roughly 74% of them present only once. This clone appeared a single time. Its specificity is not known. This TCR was recovered from a middle-aged woman in good health and CMV-seropositive. Input material: PBMCs. The gene calls are TRBV23-1 and TRBJ2-7, with TRBD1 identical over 8 bases. TRBV23-1 is designated an ORF whose function remains uncertain. In DNA, the CDR3 is TGCGCCAGCAGTCAATGCCCGGGACAGGAGAAGTACGAGCAGTACTTC. It yields the protein CASSQCPGQEKYEQYF.